A selection of T cell receptor beta chains follows, all from one sample in a study of T cells after yellow fever vaccination. Each CDR3 protein gets one entry after TCRdb re-called the 5' RACE reads with MiXCR. The sample holds 300,000 to 350,000 distinct CDR3 sequences, 3% to 4.5% seen once. The source was PBMCs, collected 5 days after the yellow fever booster vaccination. The receptors shown here come from a man between 18 and 35 years old who received the YFV17D yellow fever vaccine. The CDR3 runs from the conserved cysteine through the conserved F or W. Each record gives: clone size, J gene, D gene, V gene, CDR3 DNA, CDR3 protein. The D gene is left open where the match is weak. Part of the rows lack a size; the others show once, few, many or a class for expanded clones.

many,TRBJ2-1,NA,TRBV20-1,TGCAGTGCTAGTCCCTACAATGAGCAGTTCTTC,CSASPYNEQFF
many,TRBJ1-2,NA,TRBV12-3/TRBV12-4,TGTGCCAGCAGTTCCGGGATCTATGGCTACACCTTC,CASSSGIYGYTF
few,TRBJ1-1,TRBD1,TRBV18,TGTGCCAGCTCACCAGCCGGGACAGGGCTCACTGAAGCTTTCTTT,CASSPAGTGLTEAFF
few,TRBJ2-5,NA,TRBV20-1,TGCAGTGCTAGACAGGACCTCCAAGAGACCCAGTACTTC,CSARQDLQETQYF
few,TRBJ2-1,NA,TRBV24-1,TGTGCCACCGCTTTCGGCCCCGGGGATGAGCAGTTCTTC,CATAFGPGDEQFF
many,TRBJ2-5,NA,TRBV7-2,TGTGCCAGCAGCTGGCCGGGGACTGGGAAGGAGACCCAGTACTTC,CASSWPGTGKETQYF
few,TRBJ2-1,NA,TRBV11-3,TGTGCCAGCAGCCTAACACTAGGTTCCTACAATGAGCAGTTCTTC,CASSLTLGSYNEQFF
many,TRBJ2-7,NA,TRBV20-1,TGCAGTGCTAAAAGACAGCTCTCCTACGAGCAGTACTTC,CSAKRQLSYEQYF
many,TRBJ2-1,NA,TRBV27,TGTGCCAGCAGTTTCAGGGGCGCCGGGAATGAGCAGTTCTTC,CASSFRGAGNEQFF
many,TRBJ1-1,NA,TRBV7-6,TGTGCCAGCAGCGCGGGCAGGAACATGAACACTGAAGCTTTCTTT,CASSAGRNMNTEAFF
few,TRBJ2-3,NA,TRBV7-2,TGTGCCAGCAGCTTAGCCAACAGGGTCGGGAAAGATACGCAGTATTTT,CASSLANRVGKDTQYF
NA,TRBJ1-2,TRBD1,TRBV6-5,TGTGCCAGCAGTTACGGACAGGGGATCTATGGCTACACCTTC,CASSYGQGIYGYTF
many,TRBJ1-5,NA,TRBV7-2,TGTGCCAGCAGCTTTCGGGCGAATCAGCCCCAGCATTTT,CASSFRANQPQHF
NA,TRBJ1-1,TRBD1,TRBV5-1,TGCGCCAGCAGGAAACCCGGGACAGCGTCCATGAACACTGAAGCTTTCTTT,CASRKPGTASMNTEAFF
NA,TRBJ1-4,TRBD1,TRBV29-1,TGCAGCGTCAGCGGACAGGGGAATGAAAAACTGTTTTTT,CSVSGQGNEKLFF
few,TRBJ2-5,NA,TRBV5-1,TGCGCCAGCAGCTTGGGCGTGGATCTTCAAGAGACCCAGTACTTC,CASSLGVDLQETQYF
NA,TRBJ1-5,NA,TRBV27,TGTGCCAGCAGGGGCCCGGGGTTCAATCAGCCCCAGCATTTT,CASRGPGFNQPQHF
few,TRBJ1-5,TRBD1,TRBV6-2/TRBV6-3,TGTGCCAGCAGTTACCCGGGACAGGGGTCCTATAGCAATCAGCCCCAGCATTTT,CASSYPGQGSYSNQPQHF
NA,TRBJ2-3,TRBD2,TRBV7-2,TGTGCCAGCAGCCTCTTCGGGGAAGCGGGGGGGCCAGAGCATGCAGATACGCAGTATTTT,CASSLFGEAGGPEHADTQYF
NA,TRBJ1-1,NA,TRBV6-2/TRBV6-3,TGTGCCAGCAGTTACAGGGTTGGGAACACTGAAGCTTTCTTT,CASSYRVGNTEAFF
many,TRBJ2-5,NA,TRBV7-9,TGTGCCGCGGGCCAAGGGGATCAAGAGACCCAGTACTTC,CAAGQGDQETQYF
few,TRBJ2-2,NA,TRBV6-2/TRBV6-3,TGTGCCAGCAGACAGTATTCAAACACCGGGGAGCTGTTTTTT,CASRQYSNTGELFF
few,TRBJ1-1,NA,TRBV7-9,TGTGCCAGCTCCCTGGGCCCCCTCACAAAGGAGGCTTTCTTT,CASSLGPLTKEAFF
few,TRBJ2-5,NA,TRBV9,TGTGCCAGCAGCGTCGGGACTGCGCAACAAGAGACCCAGTACTTC,CASSVGTAQQETQYF
few,TRBJ1-5,NA,TRBV24-1,TGTGCCACCAGTGGGAACCATTCAGGGCAGCCCCAGCATTTT,CATSGNHSGQPQHF
NA,TRBJ1-5,NA,TRBV7-2,TGTGCCAGCAGCTCCGGTCCAGGGGCGGGTCAGCCCCAGCATTTT,CASSSGPGAGQPQHF
many,TRBJ2-5,NA,TRBV20-1,TGCAGCGCTAGGAGTAGCGGTTTGCAAGAGACCCAGTACTTC,CSARSSGLQETQYF
NA,TRBJ2-7,NA,TRBV5-1,TGCGCCAGCAGCCCGCCGGGACACCAGGAAAAATACGAGCAGTACTTC,CASSPPGHQEKYEQYF
many,TRBJ2-7,TRBD1,TRBV15,TGTGCCACCAGCAGAAACAGGGGCGAGCAGTACTTC,CATSRNRGEQYF
few,TRBJ2-2,NA,TRBV20-1,TGCAGTGCTAGAGGACAGGTTTACAGGTCGAACACCGGGGAGCTGTTTTTT,CSARGQVYRSNTGELFF
few,TRBJ1-5,NA,TRBV4-3,TGCGCCAGCAGCCAAGATTGGGGACCCTCGGTGCCCCAGCATTTT,CASSQDWGPSVPQHF
few,TRBJ1-3,NA,TRBV6-6,TGTGCCAGCAGTCTCCTCCGGAGGATCTCTGGAAACACCATATATTTT,CASSLLRRISGNTIYF
few,TRBJ1-1,NA,TRBV20-1,TGCAGTGCCCGACAATTCGACAGTAACACTGAAGCTTTCTTT,CSARQFDSNTEAFF
many,TRBJ1-1,NA,TRBV5-6,TGTGCCAGCAGCTTGGGGGTAACTGAAGCTTTCTTT,CASSLGVTEAFF
NA,TRBJ2-2,TRBD1,TRBV9,TGTGCCAGCAGCGCAAGACAGGGATCGAGGGTTACCGGGGAGCTGTTTTTT,CASSARQGSRVTGELFF
many,TRBJ1-6,NA,TRBV18,TGTGCCAGCAACTCCGGACAGTATAATTCACCCCTCCACTTT,CASNSGQYNSPLHF
NA,TRBJ2-5,NA,TRBV18,TGTGCCAGCTCACCACAGGCAGCACAAGAGACCCAGTACTTC,CASSPQAAQETQYF
few,TRBJ2-5,TRBD2,TRBV2,TGTGCCAGCAGTATGGAGCGGGGGGTCCAAGAGACCCAGTACTTC,CASSMERGVQETQYF
few,TRBJ1-4,NA,TRBV5-4,TGTGCCAGCAGCTTGGCCGGTCAGGGCGGCGAAAAACTGTTTTTT,CASSLAGQGGEKLFF
NA,TRBJ2-2,NA,TRBV5-5,TGTGCCAGCAGCTTGGCCAGGCCTTCCGGGGAGCTGTTTTTT,CASSLARPSGELFF
NA,TRBJ2-6,NA,TRBV27,TGTGCCAGCAGTTTTACAGCTGTAGGCGGGGCCAACGTCCTGACTTTC,CASSFTAVGGANVLTF
many,TRBJ1-2,NA,TRBV12-3/TRBV12-4,TGTGCCAGCAGTTTGAAGTACTCCTATGGCTACACCTTC,CASSLKYSYGYTF
NA,TRBJ2-3,NA,TRBV2,TGTGCCAGCAGTGGGGGGACTTTCACAGATACGCAGTATTTT,CASSGGTFTDTQYF
few,TRBJ2-5,NA,TRBV27,TGTGCCAGCAGCACGCTCAGTCTTGTCCAAGAGACCCAGTACTTC,CASSTLSLVQETQYF
few,TRBJ2-3,NA,TRBV20-1,TGCAGTGCTAGAGATCGAGTGGCAGATACGCAGTATTTT,CSARDRVADTQYF
few,TRBJ1-1,NA,TRBV7-6,TGTGCCAGCAGCTACAGGGCCCACACTGAAGCTTTCTTT,CASSYRAHTEAFF
NA,TRBJ1-1,NA,TRBV18,TGTGCCAGCTCACCACAGTCTCCCACTGAAGCTTTCTTT,CASSPQSPTEAFF
few,TRBJ2-3,NA,TRBV4-2,TGTGCCAGCAGCCGCGACCCGGCGGATACGCAGTATTTT,CASSRDPADTQYF
few,TRBJ1-2,NA,TRBV28,TGTGCCAGCTTGGCATCCCGGGGGCTAGAGAACTATGGCTACACCTTC,CASLASRGLENYGYTF
many,TRBJ2-7,TRBD1,TRBV12-3/TRBV12-4,TGTGCCAGCAGTCAAACAGGGGGGAATAGGTACTTC,CASSQTGGNRYF
NA,TRBJ1-5,NA,TRBV20-1,TGCAGTGCTAGGGAGGGGCACGTCAATCAGCCCCAGCATTTT,CSAREGHVNQPQHF